Shown below are 5 T cell receptor beta chains from a single sample sequenced in a study of blood T cell repertoires in COVID-19. Libraries were prepared by immunoSEQ multiplex PCR; TCRdb keeps only in-frame clonotypes and omits some of them. Among 150,000 or so clones, about three quarters were seen once, and the ten largest hold under 6%. Material for sequencing was peripheral blood. All receptors come from a woman aged 80 or older with active or convalescent COVID-19.

V gene TRBV6-2 or TRBV6-3 combines with J gene TRBJ1-1; 7 nucleotides agree with TRBD1. V shed 0 bases, J shed 2 bases, and the junction held 3 bases outside the gene matches. CDR3 size: 15 residues. Germline CDR1 is MNHEY and CDR2 is SVGEGT. CDR3 sequence (DNA): TGTGCCAGCAGTTACTCAAACAGGGGTAACACTGAAGCTTTCTTT. Translating it yields CASSYSNRGNTEAFF.

This chain connects TRBV4-1 to TRBJ2-5; 8 nucleotides align to TRBD1. Trimming removed 0 bases from V and 5 bases from J; junction bases left unmatched: 5. CDR1 and CDR2 (germline): MGHRA, YSYEKL. The CDR3 is made up of 15 amino acids. CDR3 DNA: TGCGCCAGCAGCCAAGACGGGACAGGTCATGAGACCCAGTACTTC. It encodes CASSQDGTGHETQYF.

The V call is TRBV13, the J call TRBJ2-4; 8 nucleotides line up with TRBD1. CDR3 length equals 16 residues. Germline V gives CDR1 PRHDT, CDR2 FYEKMQ (reference sequence). V was clipped by 5 bases and J by 0 bases; unmatched bases: 6. The CDR3 protein is CASSTGGGIAKNIQYF. CDR3 nucleotide sequence: TGTGCCAGCAGCACAGGGGGTGGGATAGCCAAAAACATTCAGTACTTC.

The chain employs TRBV9 and TRBJ2-7, with 11 bases lining up with TRBD2. The CDR3 extends over 17 amino acids. Germline CDR1 SGDLS, CDR2 YYNGEE. Unmatched junction bases numbered 13, after V lost 5 bases and J lost 3 bases. CDR3 sequence reads: CASRPWTGTSGFYEQYF. CDR3 DNA sequence: TGTGCCAGCAGGCCCTGGACCGGGACTAGCGGTTTCTACGAGCAGTACTTC. Based on the CDR3 plus reference TRBV9 and TRBJ2-7, the full variable domain is DSGVTQTPKHLITATGQRVTLRCSPRSGDLSVYWYQQSLDQGLQFLIQYYNGEERAKGNILERFSAQQFPDLHSELNLSSLELGDSALYFCASRPWTGTSGFYEQYFGPGTRLTVT.

The gene calls are TRBV30 and TRBJ1-2; D possibly corresponds to TRBD1 (5 bases). Looked up from germline, CDR1 is GTSNPN and CDR2 is SVGIG (reference sequence). Trimming left V 0 bases short and J 3 bases short, with 17 bases between. The CDR3 is 16 amino acids. DNA for the CDR3: TGTGCCTGGAGTGTTTACCCCGAGACAGAGGACTATGGCTACACCTTC. This sequence encodes CAWSVYPETEDYGYTF.